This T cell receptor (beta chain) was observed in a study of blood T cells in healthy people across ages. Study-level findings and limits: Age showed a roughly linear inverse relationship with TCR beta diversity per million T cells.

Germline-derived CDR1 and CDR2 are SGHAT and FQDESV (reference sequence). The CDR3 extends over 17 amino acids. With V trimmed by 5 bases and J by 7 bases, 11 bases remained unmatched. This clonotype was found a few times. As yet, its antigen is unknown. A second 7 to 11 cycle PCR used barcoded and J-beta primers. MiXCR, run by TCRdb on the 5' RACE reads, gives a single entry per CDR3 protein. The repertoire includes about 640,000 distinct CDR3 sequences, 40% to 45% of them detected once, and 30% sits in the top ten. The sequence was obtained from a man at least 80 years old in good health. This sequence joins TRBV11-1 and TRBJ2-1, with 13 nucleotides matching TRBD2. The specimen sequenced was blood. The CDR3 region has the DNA TGTGCCAGCAGCCCACGACTAGCGGGAGGCCGGATGAATGAGCAGTTCTTC. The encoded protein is CASSPRLAGGRMNEQFF.